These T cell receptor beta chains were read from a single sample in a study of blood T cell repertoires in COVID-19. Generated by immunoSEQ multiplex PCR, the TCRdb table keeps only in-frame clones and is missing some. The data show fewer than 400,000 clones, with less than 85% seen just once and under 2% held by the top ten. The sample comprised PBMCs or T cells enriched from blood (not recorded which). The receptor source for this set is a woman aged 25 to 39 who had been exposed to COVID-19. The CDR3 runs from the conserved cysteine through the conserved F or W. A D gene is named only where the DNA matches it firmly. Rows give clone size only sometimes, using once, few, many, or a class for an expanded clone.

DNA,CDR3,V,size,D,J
TGTGCCAGCAGCTTAAATCGCTACGAGCAGTACTTC,CASSLNRYEQYF,TRBV7-2,few,-,TRBJ2-7
TGCGCCAGCAGTCCCCAATCAAGGAGCTCCTATAATTCACCCCTCCACTTT,CASSPQSRSSYNSPLHF,TRBV5-1,few,-,TRBJ1-6
TGTGCCAGCAGTAACTTCCGGACAGGAAGTCGTGGCTACACCTTC,CASSNFRTGSRGYTF,TRBV6-5,-,TRBD1,TRBJ1-2
TGTGCCAGCAGCCATCCCGACAGGGAAGCTTTCTTT,CASSHPDREAFF,TRBV4-2,-,-,TRBJ1-1
TGTGCCAGCAGACGGGAAGGTTGGAACACTGAAGCTTTCTTT,CASRREGWNTEAFF,TRBV4-2,once,-,TRBJ1-1
TGTGCCACCAGCAGAGATCGGGTGGCTAGCGGAGACTACGAGCAGTACTTC,CATSRDRVASGDYEQYF,TRBV15,-,TRBD2,TRBJ2-7
TGCGCCAGCAGCCAAGATTTCGCGGGGAGCAATGAGCAGTTCTTC,CASSQDFAGSNEQFF,TRBV4-3,-,-,TRBJ2-1
TGTGCCTGGAGGGCAGGGGGTGTCAGCCATGGCTACACCTTC,CAWRAGGVSHGYTF,TRBV30,-,TRBD1,TRBJ1-2
TGTGCCAGCAGCTTAGTAATGTATACGCAGTATTTT,CASSLVMYTQYF,TRBV7-2,-,-,TRBJ2-3
TGTGCCAGCAGTCTACAGGGGGCTGCTACCCAGCATTTT,CASSLQGAATQHF,TRBV28,-,TRBD1,TRBJ1-5
TGCGCCAGCAGCTTCTCGACAGGGGATGGCTACACCTTC,CASSFSTGDGYTF,TRBV5-1,-,TRBD1,TRBJ1-2
TGCGCCAGCAGTGAGTCGGCTCAGTCGCGCAATCAGCCCCAGCATTTT,CASSESAQSRNQPQHF,TRBV10-1,-,-,TRBJ1-5
TGCGCCAGCAGCTGGGGGACTAGTACTTTGGGGGACGAGCAGTACTTC,CASSWGTSTLGDEQYF,TRBV5-1,-,TRBD2,TRBJ2-7
TGTGCCAGCAGCTTAGGACAGACTTCCACCGGGGAGCTGTTTTTT,CASSLGQTSTGELFF,TRBV5-4,-,-,TRBJ2-2
TGTGCCAGCAGTGCTCTAGAGACAGGTCGCTACACCTTC,CASSALETGRYTF,TRBV28,few,-,TRBJ1-2
TGTGCCACCAGCAGAGCACAGGGGGTAGCCAAAAACATTCAGTACTTC,CATSRAQGVAKNIQYF,TRBV15,-,TRBD1,TRBJ2-4
TGTGCCAGCAGTTTCCCCCTAGGAAGCTTAGATTACAATGAGCAGTTCTTC,CASSFPLGSLDYNEQFF,TRBV28,-,-,TRBJ2-1
TGTGCCAGCAGGATCGGACAGGGGAAAACCTACGAGCAGTACTTC,CASRIGQGKTYEQYF,TRBV6-5,-,TRBD1,TRBJ2-7
TGTGCCAGCAGTGAATTTCGTTCAGGGAATACCTATGGCTACACCTTC,CASSEFRSGNTYGYTF,TRBV6-1,-,-,TRBJ1-2
TGCGCCAGCAGCCTAAAAGAGGGTAGCACAGATACGCAGTATTTT,CASSLKEGSTDTQYF,TRBV4-1,-,-,TRBJ2-3
TGTGCCAGCAGACAAATTAACCCCTCTAACTATGGCTACACCTTC,CASRQINPSNYGYTF,TRBV6-5,-,-,TRBJ1-2
TGTGCCAGCAGCGTCGGGTTGGGTTCGGTGGAGACCCAGTACTTC,CASSVGLGSVETQYF,TRBV9,once,-,TRBJ2-5
TGTGCCAGCAGTTTGTATAGTTCGAACTACGAGCAGTACTTC,CASSLYSSNYEQYF,TRBV27,few,-,TRBJ2-7
TGTGCCAGCACCACTGGGACAGGGGGCAGCTACACCTTC,CASTTGTGGSYTF,TRBV7-6,-,TRBD1,TRBJ1-2
TGTGCCAGCAGTGCTCCTAGTGGCAATCAGCCCCAGCATTTT,CASSAPSGNQPQHF,TRBV2,-,-,TRBJ1-5
TGTGCCAGCAGCTTGAGACTAGCGTATGCGGGAGATGGTACAGATACGCAGTATTTT,CASSLRLAYAGDGTDTQYF,TRBV7-8,-,TRBD2,TRBJ2-3
TGTGCCAGCAAGTTGGACACGACCAACAATGAGCAGTTCTTC,CASKLDTTNNEQFF,TRBV2,few,-,TRBJ2-1